This T cell receptor beta chain was obtained from a study of beta chain features in type 1 diabetes. Notes on the study in general: Shorter TCRB CDR3s, moderately but significantly so, marked every one of the four CD4+ subsets in Type 1 diabetes patients. In cDNA sequencing, cells with high TCR expression could be over-represented.

This CDR3 spans 15 amino acids. Trimming pared 4 bases from V and 7 bases from J, leaving 17 bases between. Per germline, CDR1 MNHEY and CDR2 SVGAGI. Central memory, naive, regulatory and stem cell-like memory CD4+ cells were sorted by CD45RO/CCR7/CD25/CD127/CD95/CD27. In regard to this clone: Antigen specificity is unknown.

The investigators reverse transcribed all of the isolated RNA, so they sequenced expressed TCRB transcripts. TCRdb keeps only in-frame clones here, not all; method: immunoSEQ multiplex PCR. The table has hundreds of thousands of clones, more than 13% seen once. This TCR derives from a young man with type 1 diabetes. The specimen was naive CD4+ T cells from blood. The rearrangement uses TRBV6-5 and TRBJ2-1; tentative D call: TRBD2 (7 bases). This CDR3 reads CASSLRGGSGNEQFF. In DNA form, the CDR3 reads TGTGCCAGCAGTTTAAGGGGGGGGAGTGGGAATGAGCAGTTCTTC.